The 8 T cell receptor beta chains reported below all come from one sample, sequenced in a study of blood T cell repertoires in COVID-19. The data were produced by immunoSEQ multiplex PCR, yet TCRdb's version contains in-frame clones alone and is incomplete. This table holds under 500,000 clones, 87% found once. Sequences were obtained from PBMCs or T cells enriched from blood (not recorded which). These TCRs come from a woman between 18 and 30 years old with acute COVID-19.

The chain has TRBV28 and TRBJ2-7; 8 bases map to TRBD1. This CDR3 region has 15 residues. The V segment lost 7 bases and the J segment 1 base; nucleotides outside the gene matches: 9. Germline CDR1 and CDR2: MDHEN and SYDVKM. The chain's CDR3 is CASNSQGAESYEQYF. DNA of the CDR3: TGTGCCAGCAACTCTCAGGGGGCCGAATCCTACGAGCAGTACTTC.

The rearrangement links TRBV15 to TRBJ2-7; the match to TRBD1 covers 9 bases. CDR3 length: 16 amino acids. V dropped 2 bases and J dropped 1; count of bases not matched to a gene: 6. The germline V gene encodes CDR1 LNHNV and CDR2 YYDKDF (reference sequence). CDR3 sequence (DNA): TGTGCCACCAGCAGACTACAGGGGGCGACGTCCTACGAGCAGTACTTC. It encodes CATSRLQGATSYEQYF.

The V and J genes are TRBV28 and TRBJ1-1, with TRBD1 as a possible D gene (6 bases). Trimming left V 8 bases short and J 0 bases short, with 16 bases between. This CDR3 comprises 15 residues. The V gene's germline CDR1 is MDHEN and CDR2 SYDVKM. Written as DNA, the CDR3 is TGTGCCAGCTGTGGGGGCGGTGCCTTGAACACTGAAGCTTTCTTT. Its protein product is CASCGGGALNTEAFF.

The V gene is TRBV12-5, the J gene TRBJ1-5; 7 bases line up with TRBD1. The CDR3 contains 14 residues. V dropped 1 base and J dropped 5; count of bases not matched to a gene: 2. CDR1 is LGHNT, CDR2 FRNRAP, per germline. The chain's CDR3 is CASGLGQGYQPQHF. The CDR3 nucleotides are TGTGCTAGTGGTTTGGGACAGGGTTATCAGCCCCAGCATTTT.

This clone was counted a single time. The chain has TRBV7-9 and TRBJ1-1; D perhaps matches TRBD1 (5 bases). Trimming cost V 3 bases and J 0 bases, with 8 bases left between them. The CDR3 extends over 14 amino acids. CDR1 is SEHNR, CDR2 FQNEAQ, per germline (reference sequence). The CDR3 region has the DNA TGTGCCAGCAGCTTGGACACTATGAACACTGAAGCTTTCTTT. It encodes CASSLDTMNTEAFF.

This chain connects TRBV4-1 to TRBJ1-2; TRBD1 might be the D (6 bases). Germline CDR1 is MGHRA and CDR2 is YSYEKL. The CDR3 consists of 14 residues. V gave up 3 bases and J gave up 5 bases, with 13 bases separating them. In nucleotides, the CDR3 is TGCGCCAGCAGCCAGAAAGGGGGTGGGTATGGCTACACCTTC. Amino acids: CASSQKGGGYGYTF.

The chain links TRBV18 to TRBJ2-2, with TRBD2 as a possible D gene (6 bases). In germline, CDR1 is KGHSH, CDR2 LQKENI. The V gene lost 1 base and the J gene lost 4 bases, with 13 bases spanning the gap. The CDR3 runs to 16 residues. The CDR3 bases are TGTGCCAGCTCACCACGTGACGGAGGGGTCACCGGGGAGCTGTTTTTT. Amino acids: CASSPRDGGVTGELFF.

The CDR3 nucleotides read TGTGCGGAACAGGTCGACACCGGGGAGCTGTTTTTT. The encoded protein is CAEQVDTGELFF. V usage is TRBV12-5 and J usage is TRBJ2-2; TRBD1 might be the D (5 bases). The CDR3 loop spans 12 amino acids. Germline V lookup: CDR1 LGHNT, CDR2 FRNRAP. Full variable domain (missing parts from reference TRBV12-5 and TRBJ2-2): DARVTQTPRHKVTEMGQEVTMRCQPILGHNTVFWYRQTMMQGLELLAYFRNRAPLDDSGMPKDRFSAEMPDATLATLKIQPSEPRDSAVYFCAEQVDTGELFFGEGSRLTVL.